Following are 17 T cell receptor beta chains from one sample sequenced in a study of cytomegalovirus exposure and HLA in healthy donors. Generated by immunoSEQ multiplex PCR, the TCRdb table keeps only in-frame clones and is missing some. The repertoire holds some 180,000 clones, with roughly 81% as singletons. Sequencing used PBMCs. These receptor sequences come from a woman aged 30 to 39 in good health and CMV-seronegative.

V is TRBV6-6 and J is TRBJ1-5; 7 bases agree with TRBD1. This CDR3 is 15 amino acids long. Trimming removed 0 bases from V and 7 bases from J; junction bases left unmatched: 6. The germline CDR1 and CDR2 sequences are MNHNY and SVGAGI (reference sequence). The CDR3 spells CASSYSRTGLQPQHF. The CDR3 region has the DNA TGTGCCAGCAGTTACTCTCGGACAGGCTTACAGCCCCAGCATTTT.

V and J are TRBV23-1 and TRBJ2-6, with a weak D call TRBD2 (5 bases). TRBV23-1 is filed as an ORF, its function uncertain. The CDR3 is 18 amino acids. V shed 4 bases and J shed 0 bases, with 16 bases lying between them. The CDR3 sequence is CASSRSGLERSGANVLTF. CDR3 in DNA: TGCGCCAGCAGTCGAAGCGGACTCGAACGCTCTGGGGCCAACGTCCTGACTTTC.

The chain links TRBV18 to TRBJ1-2; 8 positions agree with TRBD1. CDR3 length: 18 residues. Germline assignment: CDR1 KGHSH and CDR2 LQKENI. Losses at the gene ends were 1 base for V and 3 bases for J; bases not matched to a gene: 13. The CDR3 region has the DNA TGTGCCAGCTCACCACGGGGCAGGGGGCAGACCCGGGACTATGGCTACACCTTC. The encoded protein is CASSPRGRGQTRDYGYTF.

The chain uses TRBV18 and TRBJ2-7; 8 bases are shared with TRBD1. J lost 2 bases, V lost 3 bases, and 9 bases had no gene match. This CDR3 region has 16 residues. CDR1 and CDR2 from the germline V gene are KGHSH and LQKENI. CDR3 sequence (DNA): TGTGCCAGCTCACCTCTAAGGGGACAGGAGGCCTACGAGCAGTACTTC. It codes for CASSPLRGQEAYEQYF.

This chain uses TRBV6-5 with TRBJ2-5; perhaps TRBD1 as D (6 bases). Trimming took off 0 bases at V and 2 bases at J, with 13 bases between the two ends. Germline CDR1 and CDR2: MNHEY and SVGAGI. This CDR3 has 16 residues. CDR3: CASSYSSGTSQETQYF. As DNA, the CDR3 is TGTGCCAGCAGTTACTCGAGTGGGACATCGCAAGAGACCCAGTACTTC.

The chain carries TRBV5-1 and TRBJ2-2, with D perhaps matching TRBD2 (7 bases). Per the germline V gene, CDR1 is SGHRS and CDR2 is YFSETQ. The germline V and J ends were trimmed by 3 bases and 5 bases, with 20 bases remaining between them. This CDR3 has 17 residues. Written as DNA, the CDR3 is TGCGCCAGCAGCTCCCTGGGTCGGGGGGCCGGTACCGGGGAGCTGTTTTTT. This codes for CASSSLGRGAGTGELFF.

J is TRBJ2-1 and V is TRBV5-1; 10 positions match TRBD2. This CDR3 region has 15 residues. Per germline, CDR1 SGHRS and CDR2 YFSETQ. V shed 2 bases, J shed 4 bases, and the junction held 3 bases outside the gene matches. Here the CDR3 DNA reads TGCGCCAGCAGCTTTCGGACTAGCGGATACAATGAGCAGTTCTTC. Its protein is CASSFRTSGYNEQFF.

The chain uses TRBV18 and TRBJ2-3, with D uncertain. Trimming stripped 2 bases from V and 3 bases from J, with 12 bases between. Germline CDR1 is KGHSH and CDR2 is LQKENI. The CDR3 is made up of 15 amino acids. The DNA of the CDR3 is TGTGCCAGCTCACCAGAGCTTCTATTGACAGATACGCAGTATTTT. It yields the protein CASSPELLLTDTQYF.

The CDR3 protein is CASSLEGLNQPQHF. DNA of the CDR3: TGTGCCAGTTCCCTAGAGGGCCTTAATCAGCCCCAGCATTTT. The chain is built from TRBV19 and TRBJ1-5; no reliable D call. The CDR3 length is 14 residues. From germline, CDR1 is LNHDA and CDR2 SQIVND (reference sequence). V lost 8 bases and J lost 4, with 15 bases in between.

The chain links TRBV2 to TRBJ2-3, with D hard to call. The CDR3 covers 17 residues. Per germline, CDR1 SNHLY and CDR2 FYNNEI. V was shortened by 1 base and J by 0 bases, with 14 bases between the two germline ends. In nucleotides, the CDR3 is TGTGCCAGCAGTGAAGAGTCGGGTCTTACTAGCACAGATACGCAGTATTTT. Translating it yields CASSEESGLTSTDTQYF.

V is TRBV6-5 and J is TRBJ2-1, with a weak D call TRBD2 (7 bases). Trimming removed 6 bases at V and 6 bases at J, with 15 bases between. Germline V gives CDR1 MNHEY, CDR2 SVGAGI. The CDR3 has 14 amino acids. The CDR3: CASRRTGRGNEQFF. CDR3 DNA sequence: TGTGCCAGCAGGCGTACAGGGAGGGGCAATGAGCAGTTCTTC.

The gene calls are TRBV4-1 and TRBJ2-5; maybe TRBD1 (6 bases). This CDR3 contains 17 residues. The germline V gene has CDR1 MGHRA and CDR2 YSYEKL. Trimming stripped 2 bases from V and 5 bases from J, with 21 bases between. CDR3 in amino acids: CASSQSGSDRLWETQYF. The DNA of the CDR3 is TGCGCCAGCAGCCAAAGTGGGTCCGACAGGTTGTGGGAGACCCAGTACTTC.

CDR3: CASSASRRGMNTEAFF. The CDR3 region has the DNA TGTGCCAGCAGCGCCAGTCGAAGGGGGATGAACACTGAAGCTTTCTTT. The chain links TRBV7-6 to TRBJ1-1; tentatively, D is TRBD1 (6 bases). Trimming removed 5 bases from V and 0 bases from J, with 16 bases in between. Germline lookup yields CDR1 SGHVS and CDR2 FNYEAQ. There are 16 residues in the CDR3.

This chain joins TRBV27 and TRBJ2-5; the match to TRBD1 covers 11 bases. V lost 10 bases and J lost 7; bases outside the gene matches: 11. Germline V CDR1 and CDR2: MNHEY, SMNVEV (reference sequence). The CDR3 consists of 14 residues. CDR3 in DNA: TGTGCCACCGGCTATTATGGGACAGGGGGGACCCAGTACTTC. Protein: CATGYYGTGGTQYF.

The V gene is TRBV11-3, the J gene TRBJ1-1; unclear D gene. V dropped 6 bases and J dropped 1 base, with 9 bases sitting between them. This CDR3 is 13 amino acids long. Germline values: CDR1 SGHNT, CDR2 YENEEA. CDR3 loop: CASRLTPNTEAFF. As DNA, the CDR3 is TGTGCCAGCAGATTGACACCGAACACTGAAGCTTTCTTT. Combining the CDR3 with reference TRBV11-3 and TRBJ1-1 gives the whole variable domain EAGVVQSPRYKIIEKKQPVAFWCNPISGHNTLYWYLQNLGQGPELLIRYENEEAVDDSQLPKDRFSAERLKGVDSTLKIQPAELGDSAVYLCASRLTPNTEAFFGQGTRLTVV.

The genes are TRBV27 and TRBJ1-1; no reliable D call. Per the germline V gene, CDR1 is MNHEY and CDR2 is SMNVEV (reference sequence). Between the trimmed V and J ends, which lost 5 bases and 1 base, there was a span of 11 bases. CDR3 length: 14 amino acids. This CDR3 is CASSLRSPNTEAFF. CDR3 nucleotides: TGTGCCAGCAGTCTCCGGAGCCCGAACACTGAAGCTTTCTTT.

Written as DNA, the CDR3 is TGTGCCAGCAGTGAATGGGGAGTCCAAGAGACCCAGTACTTC. Protein product: CASSEWGVQETQYF. This sequence joins TRBV2 and TRBJ2-5; D might be TRBD2 (5 bases). The V gene lost 2 bases and the J gene lost 1 base, with 8 bases spanning the gap. CDR1 is SNHLY and CDR2 is FYNNEI in the germline V gene. This CDR3 contains 14 residues.